This TCR beta chain was retrieved from a study of TIL therapy for anti-PD-1-resistant metastatic lung cancer. V was clipped by 4 bases and J by 4 bases; unmatched bases: 5. Germline V lookup: CDR1 SGDLS, CDR2 YYNGEE. This CDR3 is 15 amino acids long. The time point: pre-treatment sample, taken before nivolumab and TIL therapy. Tumor tissue came from excised metastases, mostly pleural nodules or supraclavicular lymph nodes. Stage 4 NSCLC adults joined between late 2017 and 2020. The immunoSEQ assay was v3. TCRdb's table, derived via immunoSEQ multiplex PCR, lists solely in-frame clones and lacks some. Of around 45,000 clones detected, less than 75% appear once; the ten largest clones hold around 5.9%.

The chain recombines TRBV9 with TRBJ2-2, with TRBD2 matching 9 bases. The sequencing used tumor tissue, collected at baseline. This TCR came from a person between 30 and 80 years old with non-small cell lung cancer. CDR3 sequence (DNA): TGTGCCAGCAGCCCTAGCGGGGTTATCACCGGGGAGCTGTTTTTT. This codes for CASSPSGVITGELFF. Variable domain in full (rest from reference TRBV9 and TRBJ2-2): DSGVTQTPKHLITATGQRVTLRCSPRSGDLSVYWYQQSLDQGLQFLIQYYNGEERAKGNILERFSAQQFPDLHSELNLSSLELGDSALYFCASSPSGVITGELFFGEGSRLTVL.